The present TCR beta chain was sequenced within a study of resident and recirculating memory T cells in vitiligo. Across the whole study: Genomic DNA was extracted from whole homogenized samples, with no cell sorting.

Details on this clone: Its antigen is still unknown.

The V end was cut by 4 bases, the J end by 5 bases, with 9 bases between. Germline-derived CDR1 and CDR2 are LGHNA and YSLEER. This CDR3 is 13 amino acids long. Produced via immunoSEQ multiplex PCR; TCRdb's table is partial and in-frame only. The sample lists 70,000 to 75,000 clones, about 89% occurring once. Whole-study findings and limits: Clonality differed among vitiligo lesions, with no unique dominant clone. Non-conserved TCRs across sites and patients suggested distinct clones per lesion.

Patients had received no treatment within the previous three months. This clonotype was sampled from a male donor with vitiligo. This chain uses TRBV4-3 with TRBJ2-1, with D unclear. Sequencing was performed on blood. CDR3 protein: CASSPELNNEQFF. CDR3 DNA sequence: TGCGCCAGCAGCCCTGAACTTAACAATGAGCAGTTCTTC.